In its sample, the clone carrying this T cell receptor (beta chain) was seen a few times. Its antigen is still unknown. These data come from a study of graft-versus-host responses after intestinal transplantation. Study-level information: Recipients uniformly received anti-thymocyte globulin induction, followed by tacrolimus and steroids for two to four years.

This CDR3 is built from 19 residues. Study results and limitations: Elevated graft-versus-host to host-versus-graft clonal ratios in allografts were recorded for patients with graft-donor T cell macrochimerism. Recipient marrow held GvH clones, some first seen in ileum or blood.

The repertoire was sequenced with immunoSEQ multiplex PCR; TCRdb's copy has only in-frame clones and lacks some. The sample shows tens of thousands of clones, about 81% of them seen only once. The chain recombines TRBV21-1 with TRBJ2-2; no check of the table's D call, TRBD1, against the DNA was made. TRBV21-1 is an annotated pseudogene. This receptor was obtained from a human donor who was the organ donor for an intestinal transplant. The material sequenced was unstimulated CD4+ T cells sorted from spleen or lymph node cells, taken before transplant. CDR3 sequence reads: CASRGTDRGPLANTGELFF. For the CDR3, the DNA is TGTGCCAGCAGAGGCACGGACAGGGGGCCCCTAGCGAACACCGGGGAGCTGTTTTTT.